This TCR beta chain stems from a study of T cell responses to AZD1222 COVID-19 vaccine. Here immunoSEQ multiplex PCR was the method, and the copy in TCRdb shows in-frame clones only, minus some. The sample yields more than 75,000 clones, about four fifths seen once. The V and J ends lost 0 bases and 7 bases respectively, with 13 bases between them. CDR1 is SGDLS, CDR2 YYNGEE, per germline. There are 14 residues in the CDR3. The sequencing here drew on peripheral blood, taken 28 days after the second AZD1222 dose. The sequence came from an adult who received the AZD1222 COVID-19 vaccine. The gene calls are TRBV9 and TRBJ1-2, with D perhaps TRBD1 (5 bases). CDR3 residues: CASSVGGDRGGYTF. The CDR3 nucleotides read TGTGCCAGCAGCGTAGGGGGCGACCGGGGTGGCTACACCTTC.